This T cell receptor (beta chain) was sequenced during a study of molecular identifiers for immune sequencing clone quantification. Regarding the study as a whole: Reports indicate spiked Jurkat TCR RNA from one cell could be found among about a million naive cells. Clonotypes topping 20 RNA copies carried over 99% of effector molecules but under 1% of naive ones.

About this clonotype: Its antigen remains unknown. It is likely a read error, because the conserved phenylalanine at the end of the CDR3 is missing.

Sorting selected naive CD8 T cells with a CD8+CD4-CCR7+CD45RA+ phenotype. With listed TCR primers and previously described methods, bulk TCR libraries were prepared. Each CDR3 protein gets one entry after TCRdb re-called the PCR reads with MiXCR. The sample contains more than 250,000 distinct CDR3 sequences, 20% to 25% of which appear only once. Trimming pared 5 bases from V and 5 bases from J, leaving 6 bases between. CDR1 is MNHEY, CDR2 SVGEGT, per germline. The CDR3 consists of 12 residues. The TCR was taken from a human donor in good health. Some libraries in this study had Jurkat cell RNA spiked in. The rearrangement links TRBV6-2 or TRBV6-3 to TRBJ2-2, with D unresolved. The sample taken for sequencing was naive CD8+ T cells from blood, with Jurkat cell RNA spiked in. Subset described: FACS-sorted CD8+CD4-CCR7+CD45RA+ naive T cells. The CDR3 nucleotides are TGTGCCAGCAGTCACAGAACCGGGGAGCTGTTTTGT. It encodes CASSHRTGELFC.